This passage covers 22 T cell receptor beta chains from one sample sequenced in a study of CD8+CD57+ T cells in acquired aplastic anemia. Researchers used genomic DNA as the template to profile TCR beta VDJ and CDR3. One entry per CDR3 protein results from TCRdb running MiXCR on the reads. This table has more than 250,000 distinct CDR3 sequences, roughly 50% appearing once. The sample was sorted CD4+, CD8+, or CD8+CD57+ T cells (not recorded which) from PBMCs. Receptor source: a human donor with severe aplastic anemia or a healthy control (not recorded which).

The sample holds many counts of this clonotype. The chain employs TRBV3-1 and TRBJ2-7; D possibly corresponds to TRBD1 (7 bases). This CDR3 region has 17 residues. The V and J ends lost 0 bases and 4 bases respectively, with 19 bases between them. Looked up from germline, CDR1 is LGHDT and CDR2 is YNNKEL (reference sequence). The CDR3 spells CASSQDGVGRGEYEQYF. Here the CDR3 DNA reads TGTGCCAGCAGCCAAGATGGGGTTGGCAGGGGGGAATACGAGCAGTACTTC.

This clonotype was detected only a few times. The V and J genes are TRBV20-1 and TRBJ2-1, with TRBD1 as a possible D gene (6 bases). The V end lost 3 bases, the J end lost 2 bases, and 14 bases lay between the germline ends. There are 15 residues in the CDR3. Germline V gene sequence: CDR1 DFQATT, CDR2 SNEGSKA (reference sequence). The CDR3 is CSASIQGFPYNEQFF. The DNA for the CDR3 is TGCAGTGCTAGCATACAGGGATTCCCCTACAATGAGCAGTTCTTC.

This clonotype has only one observation. This chain connects TRBV10-3 to TRBJ2-3, with TRBD2 matching over 9 bases. The V gene end was trimmed by 5 bases and the J gene end by 0 bases; junction bases not matched to a gene: 0. The CDR3 is 14 residues long. The germline V gene encodes CDR1 ENHRY and CDR2 SYGVKD. CDR3 sequence: CAISSGGSTDTQYF. Written as DNA, the CDR3 is TGTGCCATCAGTAGCGGGGGGAGCACAGATACGCAGTATTTT.

V is TRBV20-1 and J is TRBJ1-1; D remains unclear. CDR3 length: 13 amino acids. The V end lost 1 base, the J end lost 3 bases, and 9 bases lay between the germline ends. Germline assignment: CDR1 DFQATT and CDR2 SNEGSKA (reference sequence). CDR3 in amino acids: CSARVLSDTEAFF. In nucleotides, the CDR3 is TGCAGTGCTAGAGTCCTCTCGGACACTGAAGCTTTCTTT.

The chain uses TRBV7-6 and TRBJ1-2; D unresolved. The V gene lost 5 bases and the J gene lost 1 base, with 5 bases spanning the gap. The CDR3 is 12 residues long. The V gene's germline CDR1 is SGHVS and CDR2 FNYEAQ. The CDR3 region is CASSTDNYGYTF. For the CDR3, the DNA is TGTGCCAGCAGCACCGATAACTATGGCTACACCTTC. Complete variable domain (other parts from reference TRBV7-6 and TRBJ1-2): GAGVSQSPRYKVTKRGQDVALRCDPISGHVSLYWYRQALGQGPEFLTYFNYEAQQDKSGLPNDRFSAERPEGSISTLTIQRTEQRDSAMYRCASSTDNYGYTFGSGTRLTVV.

The chain has TRBV20-1 and TRBJ2-3, with 9 bases aligning to TRBD2. Germline trimming cut 1 base from V and 11 bases from J; bases unmatched to any gene: 10. CDR1 is DFQATT and CDR2 is SNEGSKA in the germline V gene (reference sequence). The CDR3 has 14 amino acids. DNA of the CDR3: TGCAGTGCTAGAGCCGGGACTAGCTCTGACGAGCAGTATTTT. As protein: CSARAGTSSDEQYF.

V usage is TRBV15 and J usage is TRBJ2-7; 12 nucleotides line up with TRBD1. The CDR3 covers 16 residues. V lost 0 bases to trimming and J lost 7 bases; unmatched junction nucleotides: 7. In germline, CDR1 is LNHNV, CDR2 YYDKDF (reference sequence). CDR3 loop: CATSRDSGTGGGEQYF. In nucleotides, the CDR3 is TGTGCCACCAGCAGAGATAGCGGGACAGGGGGCGGTGAGCAGTACTTC.

This chain connects TRBV6-4 to TRBJ1-1, with D unclear. Germline assignment: CDR1 MRHNA and CDR2 SNTAGT. With 2 bases removed from V and 4 bases from J, the gap between germline ends came to 8 bases. The length of the CDR3 is 13 residues. CDR3 sequence: CASSDTEGTEAFF. The CDR3 DNA sequence: TGTGCCAGCAGTGACACGGAGGGCACTGAAGCTTTCTTT.

This clonotype has at least ten counts. The chain joins TRBV20-1 to TRBJ2-5; TRBD2 agrees at 12 bases. The CDR3 length is 16 residues. The J segment lost 5 bases and the V segment lost 2 bases, leaving 9 bases of the junction unmatched. Germline V gene sequence: CDR1 DFQATT, CDR2 SNEGSKA (reference sequence). CDR3 DNA: TGCAGTGCTAGACCTGCTAGCGGGGGGGCCTGGGAGACCCAGTACTTC. Protein sequence: CSARPASGGAWETQYF.

This clonotype was detected many times. V is TRBV28 and J is TRBJ2-1, with D maybe TRBD2 (5 bases). CDR3 length: 13 amino acids. The V gene's germline CDR1 is MDHEN and CDR2 SYDVKM. With 3 bases removed from V and 9 bases from J, the gap between germline ends came to 12 bases. CDR3 protein: CASSLRRETEQFF. The CDR3 coding sequence is TGTGCCAGCAGTTTGCGCCGGGAAACTGAGCAGTTCTTC.

This sequence joins TRBV30 and TRBJ2-7; 7 bases map to TRBD2. V trimming: 2 bases; J trimming: 2 bases; junction bases outside the gene matches: 0. The CDR3 is 12 residues long. Germline V gene sequence: CDR1 GTSNPN, CDR2 SVGIG (reference sequence). The CDR3 here is CAWSREAYEQYF. In DNA, the CDR3 is TGTGCCTGGAGTCGGGAGGCCTACGAGCAGTACTTC.

The chain uses TRBV4-1 and TRBJ2-7; D not certain. CDR3 length: 14 residues. Per germline, CDR1 MGHRA and CDR2 YSYEKL. V lost 0 bases, J lost 0 bases, and 6 bases lay in between. For the CDR3, the DNA is TGCGCCAGCAGCCAAGATTGGGGCTCCTACGAGCAGTACTTC. This codes for CASSQDWGSYEQYF.

This clonotype came up many times. V usage is TRBV6-2 or TRBV6-3 and J usage is TRBJ1-5; D is unclear. The CDR3 is 18 amino acids. Germline V gives CDR1 MNHEY, CDR2 SVGEGT. Deletions cut 0 bases from V and 0 bases from J, with 15 bases between. CDR3 sequence: CASSYSKEGLFSNQPQHF. In DNA form, the CDR3 reads TGTGCCAGCAGTTACTCGAAAGAGGGTCTGTTTAGCAATCAGCCCCAGCATTTT.

The rearrangement uses TRBV19 and TRBJ2-1; TRBD1 might be the D (5 bases). The CDR3 is made up of 15 amino acids. The V gene lost 4 bases and the J gene lost 0 bases, with 10 bases spanning the gap. Germline CDR1 LNHDA, CDR2 SQIVND (reference sequence). The CDR3 DNA sequence: TGTGCCAGTAGTACCAGGGAATACTCCTACAATGAGCAGTTCTTC. Residues: CASSTREYSYNEQFF.

The rearrangement joins TRBV7-2 to TRBJ1-6; D not certain. Germline loops: CDR1 SGHTA, CDR2 FQGNSA. V was shortened by 6 bases and J by 9 bases, with 18 bases between the two germline ends. The CDR3 is made up of 15 amino acids. The CDR3 sequence is CASSSVGLPGSPLHF. CDR3 nucleotide sequence: TGTGCCAGCAGTTCGGTAGGCCTGCCCGGTTCACCCCTCCACTTT. The full variable domain, rest sourced from reference TRBV7-2 and TRBJ1-6, is GAGVSQSPSNKVTEKGKDVELRCDPISGHTALYWYRQSLGQGLEFLIYFQGNSAPDKSGLPSDRFSAERTGGSVSTLTIQRTQQEDSAVYLCASSSVGLPGSPLHFGNGTRLTVT.

The rearrangement uses TRBV7-2 and TRBJ2-5; D is ambiguous. This CDR3 contains 14 residues. Between the trimmed V and J ends, which lost 5 bases and 5 bases, there was a span of 15 bases. CDR1 and CDR2 from the germline V gene are SGHTA and FQGNSA. The CDR3 loop reads CASSPQRGSETQYF. As DNA, the CDR3 is TGTGCCAGCAGCCCCCAAAGAGGTTCGGAGACCCAGTACTTC.

V usage is TRBV24-1 and J usage is TRBJ2-2; 11 nucleotides match TRBD1. The CDR3 spans 15 residues. The V gene end was trimmed by 4 bases and the J gene end by 9 bases; junction bases not matched to a gene: 6. Germline CDR1 and CDR2: KGHDR and SFDVKD. CDR3 protein: CATSEAGQGGRELFF. The CDR3 DNA reads as TGTGCCACCAGTGAAGCGGGACAGGGGGGGAGGGAGCTGTTTTTT.

This clonotype was found a few times. The rearrangement uses TRBV9 and TRBJ1-3, with 10 nucleotides matching TRBD1. The CDR3 has 15 amino acids. Germline CDR1 and CDR2: SGDLS and YYNGEE. The J segment lost 7 bases and the V segment lost 4 bases, leaving 8 bases of the junction unmatched. CDR3 loop: CASSPRTGGWNTIYF. CDR3 nucleotides: TGTGCCAGCAGCCCAAGGACAGGGGGTTGGAACACCATATATTTT.

The chain has TRBV20-1 and TRBJ1-1, with a tentative D call TRBD1 (6 bases). CDR3 size: 14 residues. CDR1 is DFQATT, CDR2 SNEGSKA, per germline (reference sequence). The V end lost 1 base, the J end lost 5 bases, and 14 bases lay between the germline ends. CDR3: CSARVLQGLTEAFF. The CDR3 bases are TGCAGTGCTAGAGTACTACAGGGTTTGACTGAAGCTTTCTTT.

The rearrangement links TRBV12-3 or TRBV12-4 to TRBJ1-1, with D hard to call. V was trimmed by 1 base and J by 5 bases, leaving 8 bases between them. The CDR3 is made up of 13 amino acids. The CDR3 DNA sequence: TGTGCCAGCAGTTTAGAAGGGTCGACTGAAGCTTTCTTT. It is translated as CASSLEGSTEAFF.

In regard to this clonotype: Germline and junction disagree at one end, which may indicate a read error. The chain carries TRBV19 and TRBJ2-1; 11 positions agree with TRBD2. The CDR3 is made up of 15 amino acids. Germline CDR1 and CDR2: LNHDA and SQIVND (reference sequence). The DNA for the CDR3 is TGTGCCAGTAGTATAGGGCTAGCGGGGGGTAATGAGCAGCTCTTC. It translates to CASSIGLAGGNEQLF.

This sequence joins TRBV2 and TRBJ2-1, with D tentatively TRBD2 (5 bases). The CDR3 extends over 10 amino acids. CDR1 SNHLY and CDR2 FYNNEI come from the germline V gene. V was shortened by 9 bases and J by 8 bases, with 8 bases between the two germline ends. CDR3 sequence: CASRGDEQFF. The CDR3 DNA reads TGTGCCAGTCGGGGTGATGAGCAGTTCTTC.